The rows below give T cell receptor beta chains drawn from one sample of a study of control samples from healthy donors and cancer patients. The protocol was immunoSEQ multiplex PCR, while the TCRdb copy is restricted to in-frame clones and leaves out a portion. The sample includes about 130,000 clones, roughly 94% of them seen just once. Sequencing was done on a sample of PBMCs. These receptors all come from a man aged 55-75 years with colorectal cancer. Both conserved end residues are part of each CDR3. Fields, in order: clone size, J gene, D gene, V gene, CDR3 DNA, CDR3 protein. A D gene is named only where the DNA matches it firmly. Clone sizes are given selectively: once, few, many, or a class where the clone is expanded.

clone size: -; J gene: TRBJ1-1; D gene: -; V gene: TRBV6-5; CDR3 DNA: TGTGCCAGCAGTTATGTTCCCAAGGGCAGAGAAGCTTTCTTT; CDR3 protein: CASSYVPKGREAFF
clone size: few; J gene: TRBJ1-5; D gene: -; V gene: TRBV19; CDR3 DNA: TGTGCCAGTAGTAGGAGCAATCAGCCCCAGCATTTT; CDR3 protein: CASSRSNQPQHF
clone size: -; J gene: TRBJ2-2; D gene: TRBD1; V gene: TRBV29-1; CDR3 DNA: TGCAGCACCGAACAGGGGGCCGGCGGGGAGCTGTTTTTT; CDR3 protein: CSTEQGAGGELFF
clone size: -; J gene: TRBJ1-5; D gene: -; V gene: TRBV5-1; CDR3 DNA: TGCGCCAGCAGCCCAATGGCGGGCAATCAGCCCCAGCATTTT; CDR3 protein: CASSPMAGNQPQHF
clone size: once; J gene: TRBJ1-1; D gene: -; V gene: TRBV19; CDR3 DNA: TGTGCCAGTACCTGGCGGAAGGGGCCCGAAGCTTTCTTT; CDR3 protein: CASTWRKGPEAFF
clone size: -; J gene: TRBJ1-2; D gene: -; V gene: TRBV4-3; CDR3 DNA: TGCGCCAGCAGCCAGGGGGGCGTCGTGGAGGATGGCTACACCTTC; CDR3 protein: CASSQGGVVEDGYTF
clone size: -; J gene: TRBJ1-1; D gene: TRBD1; V gene: TRBV5-1; CDR3 DNA: TGCGCCAGCAGCGTGGGACAGGAAGGCACTGAAGCTTTCTTT; CDR3 protein: CASSVGQEGTEAFF
clone size: once; J gene: TRBJ2-7; D gene: -; V gene: TRBV24-1; CDR3 DNA: TGTGCCACCAGCCCGACAGACTCCTACGAGCAGTACTTC; CDR3 protein: CATSPTDSYEQYF
clone size: -; J gene: TRBJ2-7; D gene: -; V gene: TRBV7-8; CDR3 DNA: TGTGCCAGCAGCTTGGCCCAAAAGGGACGGTCCTACGAGCAGTACTTC; CDR3 protein: CASSLAQKGRSYEQYF
clone size: -; J gene: TRBJ2-3; D gene: -; V gene: TRBV6-4; CDR3 DNA: TGTGCCAGCAGTGACGAATACACAGATACGCAGTATTTT; CDR3 protein: CASSDEYTDTQYF
clone size: few; J gene: TRBJ1-2; D gene: -; V gene: TRBV4-3; CDR3 DNA: TGCGCCAGCAGCCAAGATCGCAGGGATGGCTATGGCTACACCTTC; CDR3 protein: CASSQDRRDGYGYTF
clone size: -; J gene: TRBJ1-3; D gene: -; V gene: TRBV6-6; CDR3 DNA: TGTGCCAGCAGTTGGGGGGACGACTCTGGAAACACCATATATTTT; CDR3 protein: CASSWGDDSGNTIYF
clone size: -; J gene: TRBJ1-6; D gene: TRBD1; V gene: TRBV6-5; CDR3 DNA: TGTGCCAGCACCCCTGGACAGGGCGGATCACCCCTCCACTTT; CDR3 protein: CASTPGQGGSPLHF
clone size: -; J gene: TRBJ2-3; D gene: -; V gene: TRBV5-1; CDR3 DNA: TGCGCCAGCAGCTTGGCTGTAGGTCGACACACAGATACGCAGTATTTT; CDR3 protein: CASSLAVGRHTDTQYF
clone size: -; J gene: TRBJ2-1; D gene: TRBD1; V gene: TRBV6-4; CDR3 DNA: TGTGCCAGCAGTGTGGGGTCCGGACAGGGGTGGAATGAGCAGTTCTTC; CDR3 protein: CASSVGSGQGWNEQFF
clone size: -; J gene: TRBJ1-1; D gene: -; V gene: TRBV19; CDR3 DNA: TGTGCCAGTAGTGTATTTTCAGGACCTCTTCCGGCTTTCTTT; CDR3 protein: CASSVFSGPLPAFF
clone size: -; J gene: TRBJ1-2; D gene: TRBD1; V gene: TRBV4-1; CDR3 DNA: TGCGCCAGCAGCCAAGGAGACAGGGTCGACTATGGCTACACCTTC; CDR3 protein: CASSQGDRVDYGYTF
clone size: -; J gene: TRBJ1-2; D gene: TRBD1; V gene: TRBV2; CDR3 DNA: TGTGCCAGCAGGGATGGACAGGGAACGAAGGGCTACACCTTC; CDR3 protein: CASRDGQGTKGYTF
clone size: -; J gene: TRBJ2-2; D gene: -; V gene: TRBV2; CDR3 DNA: TGTGCCAGCAGTGTAGGACAGTCAAACACCGGGGAGCTGTTTTTT; CDR3 protein: CASSVGQSNTGELFF
clone size: -; J gene: TRBJ2-1; D gene: -; V gene: TRBV3-1/TRBV3-2; CDR3 DNA: TGTGCCAGCAGCCATGGCCAGATTTCTAGTGAGCAGTTCTTC; CDR3 protein: CASSHGQISSEQFF
clone size: -; J gene: TRBJ2-5; D gene: TRBD2; V gene: TRBV7-2; CDR3 DNA: TGTGCCAGCAGCCAAAGGGGCCTAGCGGGGGGACCGTACCAAGAGACCCAGTACTTC; CDR3 protein: CASSQRGLAGGPYQETQYF
clone size: -; J gene: TRBJ1-5; D gene: TRBD1; V gene: TRBV27; CDR3 DNA: TGTGCCAGCAGTGGTGGGACAGGGGGTCAGCCCCAGCATTTT; CDR3 protein: CASSGGTGGQPQHF
clone size: -; J gene: TRBJ1-1; D gene: -; V gene: TRBV3-1/TRBV3-2; CDR3 DNA: TGTGCCAGCAGCTTTCAGGGGAACACTGAAGCTTTCTTT; CDR3 protein: CASSFQGNTEAFF
clone size: -; J gene: TRBJ2-4; D gene: TRBD1; V gene: TRBV27; CDR3 DNA: TGTGCCAGCAGTACGCAGGGGGTCAAAAACATTCAGTACTTC; CDR3 protein: CASSTQGVKNIQYF
clone size: -; J gene: TRBJ2-5; D gene: TRBD2; V gene: TRBV11-2; CDR3 DNA: TGTGCCAGCAGCCCGCGGACTAGCGGGGGGGCGTTGACCCAGTACTTC; CDR3 protein: CASSPRTSGGALTQYF
clone size: -; J gene: TRBJ2-5; D gene: TRBD1; V gene: TRBV5-4; CDR3 DNA: TGTGCCAGCAGCCGGGACAGGGGGCAAGAGACCCAGTACTTC; CDR3 protein: CASSRDRGQETQYF
clone size: -; J gene: TRBJ1-1; D gene: TRBD1; V gene: TRBV4-1; CDR3 DNA: TGCGCCAGCAGCCAGGACAGGGGACAAGGCACTGAAGCTTTCTTT; CDR3 protein: CASSQDRGQGTEAFF
clone size: -; J gene: TRBJ2-5; D gene: TRBD1; V gene: TRBV27; CDR3 DNA: TGTGCCAGCAGTTTGAGGACAGGGGTTGACCAAGAGACCCAGTACTTC; CDR3 protein: CASSLRTGVDQETQYF
clone size: -; J gene: TRBJ2-2; D gene: -; V gene: TRBV7-2; CDR3 DNA: TGTGCCAGCAGCTTAGCGTTAGACACCGGGGAGCTGTTTTTT; CDR3 protein: CASSLALDTGELFF
clone size: -; J gene: TRBJ2-7; D gene: TRBD1; V gene: TRBV28; CDR3 DNA: TGTGCCAGTAAGACAGGGGCATCCTACGAGCAGTACTTC; CDR3 protein: CASKTGASYEQYF
clone size: -; J gene: TRBJ1-2; D gene: -; V gene: TRBV9; CDR3 DNA: TGTGCCAGCAGCCCAGGATTCAATTACTATGGCTACACCTTC; CDR3 protein: CASSPGFNYYGYTF
clone size: -; J gene: TRBJ1-1; D gene: -; V gene: TRBV3-1/TRBV3-2; CDR3 DNA: TGTGCCAGCAGCCAAGAGGGGATGAACACTGAAGCTTTCTTT; CDR3 protein: CASSQEGMNTEAFF
clone size: -; J gene: TRBJ2-1; D gene: TRBD2; V gene: TRBV19; CDR3 DNA: TGTGCCAGTAGTGCAGGTAGCGGGGGCGCAGAGGGCAATGAGCAGTTCTTC; CDR3 protein: CASSAGSGGAEGNEQFF
clone size: -; J gene: TRBJ2-1; D gene: TRBD2; V gene: TRBV19; CDR3 DNA: TGTGCCAGTAGTATCGGAACGGGGGGAGACTACAATGAGCAGTTCTTC; CDR3 protein: CASSIGTGGDYNEQFF
clone size: -; J gene: TRBJ1-5; D gene: -; V gene: TRBV2; CDR3 DNA: TGTGCCAGCAGTCTGGACGGAGCCAGCAATCAGCCCCAGCATTTT; CDR3 protein: CASSLDGASNQPQHF
clone size: -; J gene: TRBJ1-6; D gene: -; V gene: TRBV2; CDR3 DNA: TGTGCCAGCAATCCTATTGGGTTTAATTCACCCCTCCACTTT; CDR3 protein: CASNPIGFNSPLHF
clone size: -; J gene: TRBJ1-4; D gene: TRBD1; V gene: TRBV6-5; CDR3 DNA: TGTGCCAGCAGCCCAACAGGGGGGACTAATGAAAAACTGTTTTTT; CDR3 protein: CASSPTGGTNEKLFF
clone size: -; J gene: TRBJ1-1; D gene: -; V gene: TRBV6-5; CDR3 DNA: TGTGCCAGCACCCCGGGGGGGAGGACTGAAGCTTTCTTT; CDR3 protein: CASTPGGRTEAFF
clone size: -; J gene: TRBJ2-5; D gene: -; V gene: TRBV6-2/TRBV6-3; CDR3 DNA: TGTGCCAGCAGTTCCCCCTACAGGGAGACCCAGTACTTC; CDR3 protein: CASSSPYRETQYF
clone size: -; J gene: TRBJ2-1; D gene: TRBD2; V gene: TRBV19; CDR3 DNA: TGTGCCAGTACCCCACGGACTAGCTTGGCCGTGAGCAGGGCCTACAATGAGCAGTTCTTC; CDR3 protein: CASTPRTSLAVSRAYNEQFF
clone size: -; J gene: TRBJ1-5; D gene: -; V gene: TRBV27; CDR3 DNA: TGTGCCAGCAGTCGACTGACAGACGTCTATAGCAATCAGCCCCAGCATTTT; CDR3 protein: CASSRLTDVYSNQPQHF
clone size: -; J gene: TRBJ2-1; D gene: -; V gene: TRBV19; CDR3 DNA: TGTGCCAGTAGTATAGGGGGTACCTACAATGAGCAGTTCTTC; CDR3 protein: CASSIGGTYNEQFF
clone size: -; J gene: TRBJ2-7; D gene: TRBD1; V gene: TRBV5-8; CDR3 DNA: TGTGCCAGCAGCACCGGGACAGGGGGATCCTATTACGAGCAGTACTTC; CDR3 protein: CASSTGTGGSYYEQYF
clone size: -; J gene: TRBJ1-1; D gene: -; V gene: TRBV13; CDR3 DNA: TGTGCCAGCAGCTTAGAATCACAGCTGAACACTGAAGCTTTCTTT; CDR3 protein: CASSLESQLNTEAFF
clone size: -; J gene: TRBJ1-2; D gene: -; V gene: TRBV7-9; CDR3 DNA: TGTGCCAGCAGCCAAACGAACGGGGGCTACACCTTC; CDR3 protein: CASSQTNGGYTF
clone size: -; J gene: TRBJ2-7; D gene: -; V gene: TRBV7-9; CDR3 DNA: TGTGCCAGCACGGGTTCGGACCACGAGCAGTACTTC; CDR3 protein: CASTGSDHEQYF
clone size: -; J gene: TRBJ1-2; D gene: TRBD1; V gene: TRBV6-1; CDR3 DNA: TGTGCCAGCAGTGAAGACCCCCTGGACAGGGCATATGGCTACACCTTC; CDR3 protein: CASSEDPLDRAYGYTF
clone size: -; J gene: TRBJ2-1; D gene: -; V gene: TRBV9; CDR3 DNA: TGTGCCAGCAGCGTAGGGGGGGTTTTAGGAAATGAGCAGTTCTTC; CDR3 protein: CASSVGGVLGNEQFF
clone size: -; J gene: TRBJ1-1; D gene: TRBD1; V gene: TRBV19; CDR3 DNA: TGTGCCAGTACCCCTAACCCCCCAGGGGGCAGTAACACTGAAGCTTTCTTT; CDR3 protein: CASTPNPPGGSNTEAFF
clone size: -; J gene: TRBJ2-3; D gene: TRBD2; V gene: TRBV9; CDR3 DNA: TGTGCCAGCAGCGTTACTAGCGGGGGGAGCACAGATACGCAGTATTTT; CDR3 protein: CASSVTSGGSTDTQYF
clone size: once; J gene: TRBJ2-1; D gene: TRBD1; V gene: TRBV18; CDR3 DNA: TGTGCCAGCTCACCATCTTCCGGGACAGGGGGCCAATATGAGCAGTTCTTC; CDR3 protein: CASSPSSGTGGQYEQFF